These T cell receptor beta chains were read from a single sample in a study of spatial heterogeneity in lung cancer. One entry per CDR3 protein, called by TCRdb with MiXCR from the 5' RACE reads. The sample holds tens of thousands of distinct CDR3 sequences; about 12% are singletons and the top ten take over 40%. The sample was PBMCs, taken at surgery. These receptors were taken from a male donor with early-stage non-small cell lung cancer. Both conserved end residues are part of each CDR3. The D gene is left open where the match is weak. Clone sizes are given selectively: once, few, many, or a class where the clone is expanded.

TRBD2,few,TRBV20-1,TRBJ2-7,CSARDTSGPYEQYF,TGCAGTGCTAGAGATACTAGCGGTCCCTACGAGCAGTACTTC
NA,NA,TRBV7-2,TRBJ1-3,CASSLLIAGGNTIYF,TGTGCCAGCAGCTTATTAATAGCTGGGGGAAACACCATATATTTT
NA,NA,TRBV7-2,TRBJ1-4,CASSLEASNEKLFF,TGTGCCAGCAGCTTAGAGGCTTCTAATGAAAAACTGTTTTTT
TRBD1,NA,TRBV27,TRBJ2-7,CASSRRPGQGYEQYF,TGTGCCAGCAGCCGACGTCCGGGACAGGGTTACGAGCAGTACTTC
NA,NA,TRBV29-1,TRBJ1-1,CSVEVHPRGSTEAFF,TGCAGCGTTGAAGTTCACCCCAGGGGTAGCACTGAAGCTTTCTTT
NA,many,TRBV5-1,TRBJ2-3,CASSGGAADTQYF,TGCGCCAGCAGCGGGGGAGCAGCAGATACGCAGTATTTT
NA,many,TRBV29-1,TRBJ1-1,CSGNQGKDTEAFF,TGCAGCGGAAATCAGGGGAAGGACACTGAAGCTTTCTTT
NA,many,TRBV7-2,TRBJ2-3,CASSLAAGHSTDTQYF,TGTGCCAGCAGCTTAGCGGCAGGACATAGCACAGATACGCAGTATTTT
NA,few,TRBV7-8,TRBJ2-3,CATIRRDTDTQYF,TGTGCCACCATCCGGCGAGACACAGATACGCAGTATTTT
NA,few,TRBV6-2/TRBV6-3,TRBJ2-1,CASSPRGGAPLRLTYNEQFF,TGTGCCAGCAGTCCCAGGGGGGGGGCCCCTCTGAGGTTGACCTACAATGAGCAGTTCTTC
NA,few,TRBV10-3,TRBJ1-5,CAIRGEEQPQHF,TGTGCCATCAGGGGGGAGGAGCAGCCCCAGCATTTT
NA,NA,TRBV24-1,TRBJ1-1,CATRGGSEATEAFF,TGTGCCACCCGAGGCGGGTCAGAGGCCACTGAAGCTTTCTTT
NA,many,TRBV4-3,TRBJ2-7,CASSQESFSATVGTEQYF,TGCGCCAGCAGCCAAGAAAGTTTCTCGGCGACGGTCGGGACCGAGCAGTACTTC
NA,few,TRBV6-5,TRBJ2-1,CASSYSPPGHTNNEQFF,TGTGCCAGCAGTTACTCTCCACCGGGACATACGAATAATGAGCAGTTCTTC
NA,few,TRBV20-1,TRBJ2-2,CSAAWGNPNTGELFF,TGCAGTGCTGCGTGGGGTAATCCGAACACCGGGGAGCTGTTTTTT
TRBD2,NA,TRBV29-1,TRBJ2-3,CSGHAGGPTDTQYF,TGCAGCGGTCACGCGGGGGGGCCCACAGATACGCAGTATTTT
NA,NA,TRBV20-1,TRBJ2-7,CSARVGLPTVYEQYF,TGCAGTGCTAGAGTCGGACTACCGACCGTCTACGAGCAGTACTTC
NA,few,TRBV20-1,TRBJ2-7,CSASRVAREQYF,TGCAGTGCCTCTAGAGTTGCCAGGGAGCAGTACTTC
NA,few,TRBV12-3/TRBV12-4,TRBJ1-1,CASSLTRGYATEAFF,TGTGCCAGCAGTTTAACCAGGGGTTATGCCACTGAAGCTTTCTTT
NA,NA,TRBV5-6,TRBJ2-1,CASSSSPGPAYNEQFF,TGTGCCAGCAGCTCCTCGCCGGGCCCCGCTTACAATGAGCAGTTCTTC
NA,NA,TRBV4-3,TRBJ2-7,CASSQEFGFNYEQYF,TGCGCCAGCAGCCAAGAATTCGGCTTTAACTACGAGCAGTACTTC
TRBD1,many,TRBV29-1,TRBJ2-7,CSVDGTGFVEQYF,TGCAGCGTTGATGGGACAGGGTTCGTCGAGCAGTACTTC
NA,NA,TRBV3-2,TRBJ2-1,CASRKPDWVSEQFF,TGTGCCAGCAGAAAACCCGATTGGGTAAGCGAGCAGTTCTTC
TRBD1,few,TRBV10-3,TRBJ2-7,CAISGPTGGFSYEQYF,TGTGCCATCAGTGGGCCGACAGGGGGTTTTAGCTACGAGCAGTACTTC
NA,many,TRBV5-1,TRBJ1-2,CASTLYSGTDNYGYTF,TGCGCCAGCACCCTTTATTCCGGGACTGATAACTATGGCTACACCTTC
NA,NA,TRBV11-1,TRBJ1-2,CASSLREAEGYTF,TGTGCCAGCAGCCTCCGAGAGGCCGAAGGCTACACCTTC
NA,many,TRBV3-1,TRBJ2-1,CASSPQYGASSNEQFF,TGTGCCAGCAGCCCCCAATATGGGGCTTCAAGCAATGAGCAGTTCTTC
NA,many,TRBV28,TRBJ2-1,CASSSLKGRVSIPSYNEQFF,TGTGCCAGCAGTTCCCTAAAGGGACGAGTCTCCATCCCCTCCTACAATGAGCAGTTCTTC
NA,NA,TRBV21-1,TRBJ2-7,CASLGGPPVVEQYF,TGTGCCAGCCTAGGGGGGCCCCCCGTCGTCGAGCAGTACTTC
NA,NA,TRBV7-3,TRBJ2-5,CASSLTIRETQYF,TGTGCCAGCAGCTTAACTATCCGAGAGACCCAGTACTTC
TRBD1,few,TRBV9,TRBJ2-7,CASSAGQGIHEQYF,TGTGCCAGCAGCGCGGGACAGGGAATCCACGAGCAGTACTTC
NA,many,TRBV28,TRBJ2-5,CASSRPPETQYF,TGTGCCAGCAGCCGCCCCCCAGAGACCCAGTACTTC
NA,NA,TRBV29-1,TRBJ1-1,CSASFGRPRNTEAFF,TGCAGCGCCTCCTTTGGACGGCCAAGGAACACTGAAGCTTTCTTT
NA,few,TRBV6-5,TRBJ2-1,CASTKGYEQFF,TGTGCCAGCACTAAGGGCTATGAGCAGTTCTTC
TRBD1,few,TRBV7-8,TRBJ2-2,CAALGQGARWTGELFF,TGTGCCGCCCTAGGACAGGGGGCGCGATGGACCGGGGAGCTGTTTTTT
TRBD2,NA,TRBV7-2,TRBJ2-1,CASSSPGLEQFF,TGTGCCAGCAGCTCGCCGGGACTAGAGCAGTTCTTC
NA,NA,TRBV7-6,TRBJ1-1,CASSSGLVRYTEAFF,TGTGCCAGCAGCTCGGGCCTCGTTCGGTACACTGAAGCTTTCTTT
TRBD1,NA,TRBV18,TRBJ2-7,CASSPQGALVEQYF,TGTGCCAGCTCACCTCAGGGGGCACTTGTCGAGCAGTACTTC
NA,NA,TRBV6-5,TRBJ2-7,CASSYRDNPYEQYF,TGTGCCAGCAGTTACCGGGACAACCCCTACGAGCAGTACTTC
TRBD2,NA,TRBV27,TRBJ2-3,CASSLFSGGINTDTQYF,TGTGCCAGCAGTTTATTCAGCGGGGGGATTAACACAGATACGCAGTATTTT
NA,NA,TRBV20-1,TRBJ2-7,CSARGPQADYEQYF,TGCAGTGCTAGAGGACCCCAGGCCGACTACGAGCAGTACTTC
NA,few,TRBV21-1,TRBJ2-2,CASSKNPDTGSANTGELFF,TGTGCCAGCAGCAAAAACCCCGACACTGGGTCCGCGAACACCGGGGAGCTGTTTTTT
TRBD1,NA,TRBV4-3,TRBJ2-7,CASSQVLRDRGAYEQYF,TGCGCCAGCAGCCAAGTCCTCCGGGACAGGGGGGCCTACGAGCAGTACTTC
NA,few,TRBV3-1,TRBJ2-1,CASSQESYREVFF,TGTGCCAGCAGCCAAGAATCTTACAGGGAGGTGTTCTTC
NA,NA,TRBV7-3,TRBJ1-1,CASSSRRGNTEAFF,TGTGCCAGCAGCTCGAGAAGGGGGAACACTGAAGCTTTCTTT
NA,few,TRBV4-3,TRBJ2-2,CASSQGDRTTTGELFF,TGCGCCAGCAGCCAAGGTGACCGGACTACCACCGGGGAGCTGTTTTTT
NA,few,TRBV24-1,TRBJ2-1,CATSDSQGRRQFF,TGTGCCACCAGTGATTCCCAGGGGAGGCGGCAGTTCTTC
NA,NA,TRBV15,TRBJ1-1,CATSRDQGEAFF,TGTGCCACCAGCAGAGATCAAGGTGAAGCTTTCTTT
NA,few,TRBV5-1,TRBJ2-4,CASSPGPSLGNIQYF,TGCGCCAGCAGCCCGGGACCGAGCCTAGGGAACATTCAGTACTTC
NA,NA,TRBV5-6,TRBJ2-2,CASSIRRTGELFF,TGTGCCAGCAGCATACGACGCACCGGGGAGCTGTTTTTT
TRBD2,few,TRBV4-3,TRBJ2-1,CASSQVTRGMFVRNEQFF,TGCGCCAGCAGCCAAGTGACGCGGGGGATGTTCGTGCGCAATGAGCAGTTCTTC
TRBD2,NA,TRBV30,TRBJ2-7,CACHPSGSSYEQYF,TGTGCCTGCCATCCTAGCGGGAGCTCCTACGAGCAGTACTTC
NA,many,TRBV6-2/TRBV6-3,TRBJ1-5,CASSISNQPQHF,TGTGCCAGCAGTATTAGCAATCAGCCCCAGCATTTT
TRBD1,NA,TRBV20-1,TRBJ2-7,CSAANDRGYYEQYF,TGCAGTGCTGCCAATGACAGGGGGTATTACGAGCAGTACTTC